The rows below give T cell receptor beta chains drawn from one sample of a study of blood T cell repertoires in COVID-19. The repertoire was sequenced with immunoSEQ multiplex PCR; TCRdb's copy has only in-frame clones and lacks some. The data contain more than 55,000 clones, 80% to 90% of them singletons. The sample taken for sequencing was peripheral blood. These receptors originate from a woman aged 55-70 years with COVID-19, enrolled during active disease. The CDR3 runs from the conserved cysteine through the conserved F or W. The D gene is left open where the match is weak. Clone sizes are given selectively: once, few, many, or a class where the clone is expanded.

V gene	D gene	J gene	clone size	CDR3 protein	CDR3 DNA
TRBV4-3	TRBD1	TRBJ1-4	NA	CASSQWTGAVGEKLFF	TGCGCCAGCAGCCAGTGGACAGGCGCGGTAGGTGAAAAACTGTTTTTT
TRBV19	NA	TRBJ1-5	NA	CASSIDREGPTANQPQHF	TGTGCCAGTAGTATAGATAGGGAGGGGCCCACTGCAAATCAGCCCCAGCATTTT
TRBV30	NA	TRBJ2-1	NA	CAWSALGAPANNEQFF	TGTGCCTGGAGTGCCCTAGGGGCTCCGGCCAACAATGAGCAGTTCTTC
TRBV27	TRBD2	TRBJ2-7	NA	CASSLRGEVAGGLIYEQYF	TGTGCCAGCAGTTTAAGGGGCGAAGTAGCGGGAGGGCTAATCTACGAGCAGTACTTC
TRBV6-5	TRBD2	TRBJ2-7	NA	CASSYSGGSSYEQYF	TGTGCCAGCAGTTACTCCGGCGGGAGTTCCTACGAGCAGTACTTC
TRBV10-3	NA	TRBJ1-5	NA	CAISGQGENQPQHF	TGTGCCATCAGTGGGCAGGGTGAAAATCAGCCCCAGCATTTT
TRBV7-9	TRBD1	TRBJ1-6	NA	CASSPIFRTGNYNSPLHF	TGTGCCAGCAGCCCAATTTTTCGGACAGGGAATTATAATTCACCCCTCCACTTT
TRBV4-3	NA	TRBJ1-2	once	CASSPGGQDSNYGYTF	TGCGCCAGCAGCCCCGGCGGCCAAGATTCTAACTATGGCTACACCTTC
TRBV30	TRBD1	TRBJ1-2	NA	CAWATGGNWVGYTF	TGTGCCTGGGCTACAGGGGGCAATTGGGTTGGCTACACCTTC
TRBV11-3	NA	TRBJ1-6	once	CASTLNSGNSPLHF	TGTGCCAGCACGCTGAACAGCGGTAATTCACCCCTCCACTTT
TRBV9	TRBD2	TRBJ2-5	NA	CASSVGLRGGETQYF	TGTGCCAGCAGCGTAGGATTAAGGGGAGGGGAGACCCAGTACTTC
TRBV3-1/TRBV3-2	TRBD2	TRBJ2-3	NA	CASSQDLAGEVRADTQYF	TGTGCCAGCAGCCAAGATCTAGCGGGAGAAGTGAGGGCAGATACGCAGTATTTT
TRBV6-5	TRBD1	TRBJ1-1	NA	CASSLTGDTEAFF	TGTGCCAGCAGCTTGACAGGGGACACTGAAGCTTTCTTT
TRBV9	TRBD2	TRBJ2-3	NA	CASSALLAGDVDTQYF	TGTGCCAGCAGCGCACTACTAGCGGGAGACGTAGATACGCAGTATTTT
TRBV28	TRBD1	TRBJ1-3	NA	CASRGQGITGNTIYF	TGTGCCAGCAGGGGACAGGGGATCACTGGAAACACCATATATTTT
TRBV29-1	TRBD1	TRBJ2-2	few	CSVEDRANTGELFF	TGCAGCGTCGAAGACAGGGCGAACACCGGGGAGCTGTTTTTT
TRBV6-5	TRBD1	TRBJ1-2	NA	CASSYSREQGAGTF	TGTGCCAGCAGTTACTCCCGGGAGCAGGGGGCGGGCACCTTC
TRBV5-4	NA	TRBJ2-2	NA	CASSVLTGELFF	TGTGCCAGCAGCGTCCTCACCGGGGAGCTGTTTTTT
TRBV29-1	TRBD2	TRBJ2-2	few	CSVRGGGLGELFF	TGCAGCGTTAGGGGCGGGGGACTCGGGGAGCTGTTTTTT
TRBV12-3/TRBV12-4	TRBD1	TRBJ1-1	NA	CASMSRGAFF	TGTGCCAGCATGTCCAGGGGGGCTTTCTTT
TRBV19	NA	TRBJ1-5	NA	CASRNRGGDGNQPQHF	TGTGCCAGTAGGAATCGAGGAGGGGATGGCAATCAGCCCCAGCATTTT
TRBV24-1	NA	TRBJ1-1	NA	CATSDSNRAEAFF	TGTGCCACCAGTGACTCAAACAGGGCTGAAGCTTTCTTT
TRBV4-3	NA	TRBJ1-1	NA	CASSQDVSEGRFFTEAFF	TGCGCCAGCAGCCAAGATGTTAGCGAGGGTAGGTTTTTCACTGAAGCTTTCTTT
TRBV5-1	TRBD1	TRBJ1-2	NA	CASSFLGQGKNYGYTF	TGCGCCAGCAGCTTCTTAGGACAGGGGAAGAACTATGGCTACACCTTC
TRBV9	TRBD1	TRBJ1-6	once	CASSTTGGKDSPLHF	TGTGCCAGCAGCACAACAGGGGGAAAGGATTCACCCCTCCACTTT
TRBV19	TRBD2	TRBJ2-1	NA	CASKRSRVAGVNEQFF	TGTGCCAGTAAGAGATCTCGGGTAGCGGGAGTGAATGAGCAGTTCTTC
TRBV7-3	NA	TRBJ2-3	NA	CASSSQGGADTQYF	TGTGCCAGCAGCTCGCAGGGGGGCGCAGATACGCAGTATTTT
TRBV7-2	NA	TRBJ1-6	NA	CASSFPGGASPLHF	TGTGCCAGCAGCTTCCCGGGCGGGGCTTCACCCCTCCACTTT
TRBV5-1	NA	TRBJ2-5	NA	CASSLEGSETQYF	TGCGCCAGCAGCTTGGAGGGGTCGGAGACCCAGTACTTC
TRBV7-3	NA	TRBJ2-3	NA	CASSLTGVKTDTQYF	TGTGCCAGCAGCTTAACGGGAGTTAAGACAGATACGCAGTATTTT
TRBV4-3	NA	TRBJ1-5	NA	CASSQTTGNQPQHF	TGCGCCAGCAGCCAAACTACAGGGAATCAGCCCCAGCATTTT
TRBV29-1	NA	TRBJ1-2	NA	CSTSGGAGYGYTF	TGCAGCACCTCTGGGGGGGCGGGTTATGGCTACACCTTC
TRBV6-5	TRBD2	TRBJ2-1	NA	CASSQLAGGPNEQFF	TGTGCCAGCAGCCAACTAGCGGGAGGGCCCAATGAGCAGTTCTTC
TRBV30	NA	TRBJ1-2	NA	CAWSETLSGYTF	TGTGCCTGGAGCGAGACTCTGTCTGGCTACACCTTC
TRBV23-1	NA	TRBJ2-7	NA	CASSRTADRDSYEQYF	TGCGCCAGCAGTCGAACCGCGGACAGAGACTCCTACGAGCAGTACTTC
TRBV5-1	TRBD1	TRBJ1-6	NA	CASSLVPPGQGGSPLHF	TGCGCCAGCAGCTTAGTCCCCCCGGGACAGGGTGGTTCACCCCTCCACTTT
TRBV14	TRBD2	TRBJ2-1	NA	CASSLGLASNEQFF	TGTGCCAGCAGCTTGGGACTAGCGAGCAATGAGCAGTTCTTC
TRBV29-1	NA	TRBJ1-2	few	CSVEGGGVGYTF	TGCAGCGTTGAAGGTGGGGGGGTTGGCTACACCTTC
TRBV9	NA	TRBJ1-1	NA	CASSVGHRGGNTEAFF	TGTGCCAGCAGCGTGGGACACCGAGGGGGGAACACTGAAGCTTTCTTT
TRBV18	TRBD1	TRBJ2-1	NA	CASSPSSGQGNNEQFF	TGTGCCAGCTCACCATCTAGTGGACAGGGGAACAATGAGCAGTTCTTC
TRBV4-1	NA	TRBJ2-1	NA	CASSRQVDNEQFF	TGCGCCAGCAGCCGTCAGGTGGACAATGAGCAGTTCTTC
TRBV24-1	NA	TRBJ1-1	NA	CATSHPRGGSAEAFF	TGTGCCACCAGTCACCCCCGGGGGGGCTCGGCTGAAGCTTTCTTT
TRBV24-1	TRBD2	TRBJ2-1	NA	CATIPSGSYNEQFF	TGTGCCACCATTCCTAGCGGGAGTTACAATGAGCAGTTCTTC
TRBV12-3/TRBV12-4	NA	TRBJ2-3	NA	CASSLDSRPTQYF	TGTGCCAGCAGTTTAGACAGTCGTCCTACGCAGTATTTT
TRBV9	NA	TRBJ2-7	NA	CASSLPTREAYEQYF	TGTGCCAGCAGCCTCCCGACTCGGGAAGCCTACGAGCAGTACTTC
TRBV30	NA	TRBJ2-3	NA	CAWSVLPQRLPDTQYF	TGTGCCTGGAGTGTACTTCCTCAGCGCCTCCCAGATACGCAGTATTTT
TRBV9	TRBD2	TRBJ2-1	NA	CASSSRVAGGNEQFF	TGTGCCAGCAGTTCGCGTGTAGCGGGAGGAAATGAGCAGTTCTTC
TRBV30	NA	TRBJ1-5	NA	CAWSPNSNQPQHF	TGTGCCTGGAGTCCTAATAGCAATCAGCCCCAGCATTTT
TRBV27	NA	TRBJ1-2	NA	CASRQGSVNYGYTF	TGTGCCAGCAGACAGGGTTCAGTTAACTATGGCTACACCTTC
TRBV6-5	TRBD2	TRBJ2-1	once	CASSYGAGGPNEQFF	TGTGCCAGCAGTTACGGAGCGGGAGGGCCCAATGAGCAGTTCTTC
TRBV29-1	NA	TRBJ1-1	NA	CSVGGRGYEAFF	TGCAGCGTTGGGGGTCGGGGGTATGAAGCTTTCTTT
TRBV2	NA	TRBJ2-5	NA	CASTDYLQETQYF	TGTGCCAGCACTGACTACCTCCAAGAGACCCAGTACTTC
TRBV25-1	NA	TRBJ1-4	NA	CASRARGTTNEKLFF	TGTGCCAGCAGAGCGAGAGGAACAACTAATGAAAAACTGTTTTTT
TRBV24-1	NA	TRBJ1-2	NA	CATSDHQVNYGYTF	TGTGCCACCAGTGACCACCAGGTCAACTATGGCTACACCTTC
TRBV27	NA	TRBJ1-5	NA	CASSLRGHANQPQHF	TGTGCCAGCAGTTTACGGGGACACGCTAATCAGCCCCAGCATTTT
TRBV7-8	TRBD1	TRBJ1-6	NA	CASSLAGQGNSPLHF	TGTGCCAGCAGCTTAGCTGGACAGGGGAATTCACCCCTCCACTTT
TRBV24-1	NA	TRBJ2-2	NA	CATSPRYAGELFF	TGTGCCACCTCCCCGCGATATGCCGGGGAGCTGTTTTTT
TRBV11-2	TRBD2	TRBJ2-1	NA	CASSLDLAGVYNEQFF	TGTGCCAGCAGCTTGGACCTAGCGGGAGTTTACAATGAGCAGTTCTTC
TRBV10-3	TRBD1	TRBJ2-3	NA	CAISEDRGRTDTQYF	TGTGCCATCAGTGAAGACAGGGGGCGCACAGATACGCAGTATTTT
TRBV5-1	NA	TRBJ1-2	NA	CASSPQGTNYGYTF	TGCGCCAGCAGCCCCCAGGGTACCAACTATGGCTACACCTTC